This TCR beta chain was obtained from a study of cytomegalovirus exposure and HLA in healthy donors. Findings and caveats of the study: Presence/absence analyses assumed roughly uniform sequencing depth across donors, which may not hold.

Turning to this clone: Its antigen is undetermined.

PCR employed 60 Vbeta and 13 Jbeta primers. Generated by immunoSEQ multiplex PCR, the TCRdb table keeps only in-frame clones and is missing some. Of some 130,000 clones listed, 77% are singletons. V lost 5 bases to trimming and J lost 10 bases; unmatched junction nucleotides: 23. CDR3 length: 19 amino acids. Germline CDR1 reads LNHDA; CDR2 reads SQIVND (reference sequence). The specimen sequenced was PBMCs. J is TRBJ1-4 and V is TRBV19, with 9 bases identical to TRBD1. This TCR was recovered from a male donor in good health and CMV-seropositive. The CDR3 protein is CASSPTGGAELLSLGKLFF. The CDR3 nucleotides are TGTGCCAGTAGTCCTACAGGGGGCGCGGAGTTACTAAGTCTTGGAAAACTGTTTTTT.